A single sample gave rise to the 17 T cell receptor beta chains below, sequenced in a study of identical twins. TCRdb processed the 5' RACE reads anew with MiXCR; each CDR3 protein has one entry. The sample records 1.5 million or so distinct CDR3 sequences, about 30% being singletons. The sample comprised cord blood. These TCRs come from a newborn girl in good health.

This clonotype was seen at least ten times. This rearrangement joins TRBV7-9 to TRBJ2-7, with D unclear. Trimming removed 1 base at V and 3 bases at J, with 7 bases between. This CDR3 is 13 amino acids long. Germline V gene data show CDR1 as SEHNR and CDR2 as FQNEAQ (reference sequence). CDR3 DNA sequence: TGTGCCAGCAGCTTAGAAGTTAACTACGAGCAGTACTTC. It codes for CASSLEVNYEQYF.

This clonotype was detected ten times or more. The V and J genes are TRBV28 and TRBJ1-5; no definite D call. The CDR3 extends over 11 amino acids. V was trimmed by 5 bases and J by 6 bases, leaving 5 bases between them. Germline values: CDR1 MDHEN, CDR2 SYDVKM. The CDR3 here is CASSNGQPQHF. In nucleotides, the CDR3 is TGTGCCAGCAGTAATGGTCAGCCCCAGCATTTT.

A word on this clonotype: This may arise from a read error, as a much more abundant clone is one base away. V usage is TRBV29-1 and J usage is TRBJ2-5; no firm D call. Germline V gives CDR1 SQVTM, CDR2 ANQGSEA. The CDR3 has 13 residues. Trimming left V 1 base short and J 11 bases short, with 17 bases between. The DNA for the CDR3 is TGCAGCGTTGAAGGGCCTTCCTACAATGAGCAGTACTTC. This translates into CSVEGPSYNEQYF.

This clonotype was seen only a few times. The V gene is TRBV11-2, the J gene TRBJ2-1; D is possibly TRBD2 (6 bases). This CDR3 has 15 residues. The V gene lost 2 bases and the J gene lost 5 bases, with 13 bases spanning the gap. Germline V CDR1 and CDR2: SGHAT, FQNNGV. CDR3 in amino acids: CASSLTPGLHNEQFF. CDR3 coding DNA: TGTGCCAGCAGCTTAACCCCGGGACTTCACAATGAGCAGTTCTTC.

There are many counts of this clonotype. This chain connects TRBV24-1 to TRBJ2-3; D remains unclear. Germline V gene sequence: CDR1 KGHDR, CDR2 SFDVKD. This CDR3 comprises 11 residues. V lost 10 bases and J lost 6, with 10 bases in between. As DNA, the CDR3 is TGTGCCACATCGTGGTCGGATACGCAGTATTTT. Its translation: CATSWSDTQYF.

This clonotype came up a few times. V is TRBV20-1 and J is TRBJ2-1; the D gene is possibly TRBD2 (6 bases). This CDR3 has 16 residues. Germline V CDR1 and CDR2: DFQATT, SNEGSKA (reference sequence). V lost 5 bases to trimming and J lost 0 bases, with 17 bases between them. The CDR3 nucleotides are TGCAGTGCTCCCCATAGCGGCTTAAACTCCTACAATGAGCAGTTCTTC. Its protein is CSAPHSGLNSYNEQFF.

This clonotype occurred a few times. The gene calls are TRBV10-3 and TRBJ2-5; 8 nucleotides agree with TRBD2. Trimming took 0 bases from V and 4 from J; bases not matched to a gene: 10. Germline lookup yields CDR1 ENHRY and CDR2 SYGVKD. The length of the CDR3 is 17 residues. The CDR3 region is CAISESSGLVRSETQYF. The CDR3 region has the DNA TGTGCCATCAGTGAGTCGTCGGGACTAGTAAGGTCAGAGACCCAGTACTTC.

The V gene is TRBV5-1, the J gene TRBJ2-5; no firm D call. The J call may not be correct, given that the DNA end is closer to TRBJ2-4. Germline V gives CDR1 SGHRS, CDR2 YFSETQ. This CDR3 spans 14 amino acids. CDR3 bases: TGCGCCAGCAGCTTTTCGCTGGGCAGTGACATTCAGTACTTC. It encodes CASSFSLGSDIQYF.

The V and J genes are TRBV20-1 and TRBJ2-7; TRBD2 aligns across 14 bases. V dropped 8 bases and J dropped 0; count of bases not matched to a gene: 3. Germline values: CDR1 DFQATT, CDR2 SNEGSKA (reference sequence). CDR3 size: 14 residues. The CDR3 here is CSPGTSGSSYEQYF. The CDR3 DNA follows: TGCAGTCCGGGGACTAGCGGGAGCTCCTACGAGCAGTACTTC.

This clonotype was seen only a few times. The chain combines TRBV7-2 with TRBJ1-5, with 12 bases fitting TRBD1. Germline V gene sequence: CDR1 SGHTA, CDR2 FQGNSA. V shed 2 bases, J shed 2 bases, and the junction held 7 bases outside the gene matches. CDR3 length: 18 residues. The CDR3: CASSLRGQGAKGNQPQHF. The CDR3, as DNA: TGTGCCAGCAGCTTAAGGGGACAGGGGGCCAAAGGCAATCAGCCCCAGCATTTT.

The chain carries TRBV4-2 and TRBJ1-2; a weak D match, TRBD1 (5 bases). Germline V gene data show CDR1 as LGHNA and CDR2 as YNFKEQ. Trimming took 1 base from V and 3 from J, leaving 18 bases between them. This CDR3 has 17 amino acids. The CDR3 coding sequence is TGTGCCAGCAGCCAAGGTCGCGGCTTGACGGGGGACTATGGCTACACCTTC. Translation: CASSQGRGLTGDYGYTF.

V gene TRBV7-2 combines with J gene TRBJ1-2; D is uncertain. Germline CDR1 reads SGHTA; CDR2 reads FQGNSA. This CDR3 contains 15 residues. V was shortened by 5 bases and J by 3 bases, with 16 bases between the two germline ends. In DNA, the CDR3 is TGTGCCAGCAGCCCTGGTCCTCCAGAGTACTATGGCTACACCTTC. This translates into CASSPGPPEYYGYTF.

The chain joins TRBV20-1 to TRBJ2-5; maybe TRBD2 (7 bases). The end of the DNA fits TRBJ2-1 better, so the J call may be wrong. Germline V gene sequence: CDR1 DFQATT, CDR2 SNEGSKA (reference sequence). This CDR3 spans 13 amino acids. As DNA, the CDR3 is TGCAGTGCTAGCGGGGGGCCACAAGAGACCCAGTTCTTC. Translation: CSASGGPQETQFF.

In this sample, this clonotype turned up a few times. The chain couples TRBV20-1 to TRBJ1-2, with D possibly matching TRBD1 (5 bases). The CDR3 is 13 residues long. V shed 3 bases and J shed 5 bases, with 13 bases lying between them. CDR1 and CDR2 from the germline V gene are DFQATT and SNEGSKA (reference sequence). The DNA for the CDR3 is TGCAGTGCTAGCGACAGCAGGGAATATGGCTACACCTTC. This sequence encodes CSASDSREYGYTF.

The chain links TRBV5-6 to TRBJ1-4, with D perhaps TRBD1 (5 bases). The germline CDR1 and CDR2 sequences are SGHDT and YYEEEE. With 2 bases removed from V and 6 bases from J, the gap between germline ends came to 17 bases. The CDR3 is 16 residues long. CDR3 amino acids: CASSLFWRRGDEKLFF. In DNA, the CDR3 is TGTGCCAGCAGCTTATTTTGGCGTAGGGGTGATGAAAAACTGTTTTTT.

The chain combines TRBV28 with TRBJ2-4; 11 bases map to TRBD1. The CDR3 has 16 residues. V shed 4 bases and J 6 bases; nucleotides not matched to a gene: 8. From germline, CDR1 is MDHEN and CDR2 SYDVKM. CDR3 in amino acids: CASSSRTGGKGNIQYF. Written as DNA, the CDR3 is TGTGCCAGCAGTTCACGGACAGGGGGCAAAGGAAACATTCAGTACTTC.

This clonotype appeared a few times. The CDR3 sequence: CASSQPGQGIYEQYF. CDR3 nucleotide sequence: TGCGCCAGCAGCCAGCCGGGACAGGGGATTTACGAGCAGTACTTC. This sequence joins TRBV4-1 and TRBJ2-7, with 10 positions matching TRBD1. With 3 bases clipped from V and 4 bases from J, the junction kept 6 bases outside the gene matches. The CDR3 covers 15 residues. Germline CDR1 reads MGHRA; CDR2 reads YSYEKL.